This T cell receptor (beta chain) came from a study of radiation and T cells in renal cell carcinoma. General study results and limits: Baseline intratumoral clonotype presence is unknown without pretreatment biopsies. From baseline, blood top tumor clonotypes peaked at 2 weeks post-radiation.

The method was immunoSEQ multiplex PCR; TCRdb's version includes in-frame clones alone and lacks a portion of them. The sample carries around 140,000 clones, approximately 86% recorded once. V gave up 5 bases and J gave up 2 bases, with 7 bases separating them. This CDR3 comprises 14 residues. Germline CDR1 reads MDHEN; CDR2 reads SYDVKM. Noted time point: blood 4 weeks post-SBRT, at nephrectomy. Treatment denoted: 15 Gy SBRT to primary tumor, nephrectomy 4 weeks later. Nephrectomy followed 15 Gy stereotactic body radiation by 4 weeks. After SBRT, blood was collected at 2 and 4 weeks, plus baseline. Concerning this clone itself: Its target is unknown.

The rearrangement uses TRBV28 and TRBJ2-6; tentative D call: TRBD1 (6 bases). The sample in question was blood, obtained from a patient whose treatment included radiotherapy and nephrectomy. This TCR derives from a woman between 50 and 59 years old with renal cell carcinoma. CDR3 loop: CASSRTAGANVLTF. The CDR3 DNA is TGTGCCAGCAGTCGGACAGCTGGGGCCAACGTCCTGACTTTC.